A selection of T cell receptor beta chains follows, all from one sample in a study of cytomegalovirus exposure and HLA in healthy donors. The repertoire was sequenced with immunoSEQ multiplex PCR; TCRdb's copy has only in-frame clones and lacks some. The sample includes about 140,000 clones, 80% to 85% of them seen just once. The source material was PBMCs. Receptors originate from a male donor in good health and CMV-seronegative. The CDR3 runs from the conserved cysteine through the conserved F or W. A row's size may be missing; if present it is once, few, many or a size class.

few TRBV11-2 CASRQGNYGYTF
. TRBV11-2 CASSLDPRGSGKNIQYF
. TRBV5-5 CASSLDRGQGNEQYF
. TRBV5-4 CASSSPGNEQFF
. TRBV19 CASSIVDSNYGYTF
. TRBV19 CASSIGLQEQYF
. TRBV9 CASSAEQTDTQYF
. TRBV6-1 CASSERSQETQYF
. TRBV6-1 CASSDGRQPINEQFF
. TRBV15 CATSRDRIDTQYF
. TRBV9 CASSVDSYGYTF
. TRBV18 CASSPAGADANYGYTF
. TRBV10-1 CAIEKAFEETQYF
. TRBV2 CASKLAGPSYNEQFF
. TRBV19 CASSEGQGYQPQHF
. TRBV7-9 CASSLEAGECFF
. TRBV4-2 CASSQNSGRTEAFF
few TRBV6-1 CASSGTSPRPEAFF
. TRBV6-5 CASSFLNRAGNTEAFF
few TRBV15 CATELRGSDTQYF
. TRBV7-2 CASSLLTAPATEAFF
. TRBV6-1 CASRVGPSYEQYF
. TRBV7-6 CASSVYRGFAAFF
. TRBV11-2 CASSLGTGVSYEQYF
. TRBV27 CASSVRSVGGPTDTQYF
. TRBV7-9 CASSAWGGRSPEAFF
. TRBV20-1 CSVDRDYGYTF
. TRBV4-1 CASRALGQNTEAFF
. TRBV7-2 CASSNRDVNTEAFF
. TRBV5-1 CASSLGTSEYNEQFF
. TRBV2 CASSVVPGGRGLGGYTF
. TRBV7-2 CASSTERGSGNTIYF
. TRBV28 CASSPPGHTFSNYGYTF
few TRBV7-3 CASSRRGYRNQPQHF
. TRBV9 CASSVEDRAYNEQFF
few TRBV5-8 CASSLRGWETQYF
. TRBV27 CASSWPGTGNNEQFF
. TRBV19 CASSPVWAANTEAFF
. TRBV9 CASSAPGQGEETQYF
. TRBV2 CASSAQGALRYEQYF
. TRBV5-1 CASSLDRTASYEQYF
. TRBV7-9 CASSLWLNTEAFF
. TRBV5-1 CASSYAGKSYTGELFF
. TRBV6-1 CASSPRQGLSYEQYF
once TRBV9 CASSVGEGWNTEAFF
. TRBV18 CASSPREGTFVHAGEPFF
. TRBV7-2 CASSLADRAGETQYF
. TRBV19 CAIGLAGRSDTQYF
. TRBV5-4 CASSLTEANTEAFF
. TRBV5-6 CASSYIGSGCGYTF
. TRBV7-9 CASSSQGGEQYF
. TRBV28 CASIPQGAMDYEQYF
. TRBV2 CASGGRDNQPQHF
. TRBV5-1 CASSLDTRYYEQYF
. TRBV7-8 CASSLARRTSGISGANVLTF
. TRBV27 CASSLTGNTEAFF
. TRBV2 CASSELAGYTDTQYF